These 32 T cell receptor beta chains were all obtained from the same sample, sequenced in a study of T cell repertoires in MIS-A myocarditis. TCRdb keeps only in-frame clones here, not all; method: immunoSEQ multiplex PCR. The data show roughly 10,000 clones, approximately 90% seen once. Sequenced: thoracic lymph node tissue obtained at autopsy. The source of these receptors is a man aged 18 to 30 with fulminant myocarditis from multisystem inflammatory syndrome in adults (MIS-A) after COVID-19.

V is TRBV11-2 and J is TRBJ2-7, with unresolved D. CDR3 length equals 15 residues. V lost 1 base and J 6 bases, leaving 16 bases between the germline ends. Germline assignment: CDR1 SGHAT and CDR2 FQNNGV. CDR3 region: CASSLGGWRSGEQYF. The CDR3 nucleotides are TGTGCCAGCAGCTTAGGAGGATGGCGGTCTGGCGAGCAGTACTTC. The full variable domain, rest sourced from reference TRBV11-2 and TRBJ2-7, is EAGVAQSPRYKIIEKRQSVAFWCNPISGHATLYWYQQILGQGPKLLIQFQNNGVVDDSQLPKDRFSAERLKGVDSTLKIQPAKLEDSAVYLCASSLGGWRSGEQYFGPGTRLTVT.

The chain has TRBV6-5 and TRBJ1-6; no reliable D call. Germline V gene lookup returns CDR1 MNHEY and CDR2 SVGAGI. CDR3 length: 15 amino acids. Trimming pared 0 bases from V and 10 bases from J, leaving 13 bases between. The CDR3 region is CASSYSKVRESPLHF. The CDR3 DNA follows: TGTGCCAGCAGTTACTCGAAAGTGCGGGAATCACCCCTCCACTTT.

This clone was found once. This chain connects TRBV28 to TRBJ2-7, with D hard to call. The germline V gene has CDR1 MDHEN and CDR2 SYDVKM. The CDR3 extends over 14 amino acids. V dropped 6 bases and J dropped 1 base, with 13 bases sitting between them. The chain's CDR3 is CASSSGPASYEQYF. CDR3 in DNA: TGTGCCAGCAGCTCCGGGCCTGCTTCCTACGAGCAGTACTTC. Full variable domain (missing parts from reference TRBV28 and TRBJ2-7): DVKVTQSSRYLVKRTGEKVFLECVQDMDHENMFWYRQDPGLGLRLIYFSYDVKMKEKGDIPEGYSVSREKKERFSLILESASTNQTSMYLCASSSGPASYEQYFGPGTRLTVT.

The chain couples TRBV7-2 to TRBJ2-3; 13 nucleotides line up with TRBD2. The CDR3 has 19 amino acids. Germline assignment: CDR1 SGHTA and CDR2 FQGNSA. Trimming removed 3 bases from V and 1 base from J; junction bases left unmatched: 10. The CDR3 reads CASSFEPGLAGSGTDTQYF. CDR3 bases: TGTGCCAGCAGCTTCGAACCGGGACTAGCGGGGTCCGGCACAGATACGCAGTATTTT. Supplemented by reference TRBV7-2 and TRBJ2-3, the full variable domain reads GAGVSQSPSNKVTEKGKDVELRCDPISGHTALYWYRQSLGQGLEFLIYFQGNSAPDKSGLPSDRFSAERTGGSVSTLTIQRTQQEDSAVYLCASSFEPGLAGSGTDTQYFGPGTRLTVL.

In this sample, this clone turned up a few times. The J gene is TRBJ1-3, the V gene TRBV28; 10 nucleotides match TRBD1. V shed 6 bases, J shed 4 bases, and the junction held 9 bases outside the gene matches. The CDR3 loop spans 16 amino acids. CDR1 MDHEN and CDR2 SYDVKM come from the germline V gene. DNA of the CDR3: TGTGCCAGCAGACCAAGACAGGGGGCACTGGGAAACACCATATATTTT. This gives the protein CASRPRQGALGNTIYF.

This clone was detected only once. The rearrangement links TRBV6-4 to TRBJ2-1, with TRBD2 identical over 8 bases. This CDR3 region has 15 residues. Germline CDR1 is MRHNA and CDR2 is SNTAGT. Trimming took 0 bases from V and 10 from J; bases not matched to a gene: 8. This CDR3 is CASSDSDGGVGEQFF. The CDR3 DNA reads as TGTGCCAGCAGTGACTCAGACGGGGGGGTGGGGGAGCAGTTCTTC.

The chain uses TRBV7-9 and TRBJ2-1; D gene unclear. The CDR3 runs 14 residues. Between the trimmed V and J ends, which lost 2 bases and 4 bases, there was a span of 9 bases. Germline-derived CDR1 and CDR2 are SEHNR and FQNEAQ (reference sequence). The CDR3 protein is CASSLRPEYNEQFF. In DNA form, the CDR3 reads TGTGCCAGCAGCTTACGGCCAGAGTACAATGAGCAGTTCTTC.

The CDR3 DNA reads TGTGCCAGCAGCAGACCCGAAAGGTTCGACTCCTACGAGCAGTACTTC. Translating gives CASSRPERFDSYEQYF. The chain has TRBV28 and TRBJ2-7, with unresolved D. The CDR3 extends over 16 amino acids. The germline V gene has CDR1 MDHEN and CDR2 SYDVKM. V was shortened by 6 bases and J by 0 bases, with 18 bases between the two germline ends.

The chain has TRBV29-1 and TRBJ2-7; TRBD2 might be the D (7 bases). V gave up 6 bases and J gave up 4 bases, with 10 bases separating them. The CDR3 runs to 11 residues. Looked up from germline, CDR1 is SQVTM and CDR2 is ANQGSEA. CDR3 nucleotide sequence: TGCAGCGTGAGGGGGGGGTACGAGCAGTACTTC. This translates into CSVRGGYEQYF.

The chain uses TRBV28 and TRBJ1-3, with no clear D. V shed 10 bases and J shed 0 bases, with 7 bases lying between them. This CDR3 region has 12 residues. Germline-derived CDR1 and CDR2 are MDHEN and SYDVKM. The CDR3 spells CATTVSGNTIYF. CDR3 nucleotide sequence: TGTGCCACGACGGTCTCTGGAAACACCATATATTTT. Complete variable domain (other parts from reference TRBV28 and TRBJ1-3): DVKVTQSSRYLVKRTGEKVFLECVQDMDHENMFWYRQDPGLGLRLIYFSYDVKMKEKGDIPEGYSVSREKKERFSLILESASTNQTSMYLCATTVSGNTIYFGEGSWLTVV.

V is TRBV6-5 and J is TRBJ1-3; D is unclear. This CDR3 spans 11 amino acids. Germline values: CDR1 MNHEY, CDR2 SVGAGI. V was shortened by 6 bases and J by 7 bases, with 7 bases between the two germline ends. The CDR3 DNA is TGTGCCAGCAGATCCCGTAACACCATATATTTT. Its translation is CASRSRNTIYF.

The chain carries TRBV10-3 and TRBJ2-7, with 12 bases matching TRBD2. V was pared by 11 bases and J by 6 bases, with 5 bases of the junction left unmatched. The germline gives CDR1 ENHRY, CDR2 SYGVKD. This CDR3 region has 12 residues. The chain's CDR3 is CAFGLAGSEQYF. Written as DNA, the CDR3 is TGTGCCTTCGGACTAGCGGGATCCGAGCAGTACTTC.

V and J are TRBV15 and TRBJ1-5, with TRBD1 matching 7 bases. This CDR3 comprises 14 residues. The V gene end was trimmed by 9 bases and the J gene end by 0 bases; junction bases not matched to a gene: 5. Germline CDR1 LNHNV, CDR2 YYDKDF (reference sequence). The CDR3 is CATSRDSSNQPQHF. DNA of the CDR3: TGTGCCACAAGCCGGGACAGTAGCAATCAGCCCCAGCATTTT.

This clone appeared a single time. The chain uses TRBV19 and TRBJ2-2; D remains unclear. V lost 3 bases to trimming and J lost 2 bases, with 7 bases between them. This CDR3 contains 14 residues. Germline-derived CDR1 and CDR2 are LNHDA and SQIVND (reference sequence). This CDR3 is CASSMAANTGELFF. The CDR3 coding sequence is TGTGCCAGTAGTATGGCCGCCAACACCGGGGAGCTGTTTTTT.

V gene TRBV5-1 combines with J gene TRBJ1-1, with D uncertain. Germline loops: CDR1 SGHRS, CDR2 YFSETQ. This CDR3 is 14 amino acids long. V was pared by 3 bases and J by 8 bases, with 17 bases between. As DNA, the CDR3 is TGCGCCAGCAGCTCACCAACAGAGACAACCGAAGCTTTCTTT. It translates to CASSSPTETTEAFF. The full variable domain, completed using reference TRBV5-1 and TRBJ1-1, is KAGVTQTPRYLIKTRGQQVTLSCSPISGHRSVSWYQQTPGQGLQFLFEYFSETQRNKGNFPGRFSGRQFSNSRSEMNVSTLELGDSALYLCASSSPTETTEAFFGQGTRLTVV.

This clone showed up just once. This chain connects TRBV9 to TRBJ2-7; TRBD2 agrees at 12 bases. J lost 2 bases, V lost 5 bases, and 5 bases had no gene match. Germline V gene data show CDR1 as SGDLS and CDR2 as YYNGEE. This CDR3 is 15 amino acids long. The CDR3 sequence: CASSVSSGGAYEQYF. The CDR3 nucleotides are TGTGCCAGCAGTGTATCTAGCGGGGGGGCCTACGAGCAGTACTTC.

The V call is TRBV7-9, the J call TRBJ1-5, with 8 nucleotides matching TRBD1. V shed 3 bases, J shed 4 bases, and the junction held 17 bases outside the gene matches. The CDR3 extends over 19 amino acids. CDR1 and CDR2 (germline): SEHNR, FQNEAQ (reference sequence). DNA of the CDR3: TGTGCCAGCAGCTTTGTGGGCGGAGGACAGGGAAGTCCGAATCAGCCCCAGCATTTT. Translation: CASSFVGGGQGSPNQPQHF.

This sequence joins TRBV7-8 and TRBJ1-2; the match to TRBD1 covers 7 bases. From germline, CDR1 is SGHVS and CDR2 FQNEAQ. CDR3 length: 13 amino acids. V lost 5 bases and J lost 7; bases outside the gene matches: 7. For the CDR3, the DNA is TGTGCCAGCAGCCCAGGGGGAGGGTTTGGCTACACCTTC. It yields the protein CASSPGGGFGYTF.

The J gene is TRBJ2-7, the V gene TRBV4-2; 10 nucleotides align to TRBD1. V shed 4 bases and J 2 bases; nucleotides not matched to a gene: 5. This CDR3 is built from 15 residues. The germline gives CDR1 LGHNA, CDR2 YNFKEQ. The CDR3 sequence is CASSLTGTGAYEQYF. Here the CDR3 DNA reads TGTGCCAGCAGCCTGACCGGGACAGGGGCCTACGAGCAGTACTTC.

The V gene is TRBV5-4, the J gene TRBJ1-3, with D maybe TRBD1 (5 bases). The CDR3 totals 13 residues. Per the germline V gene, CDR1 is SGHNT and CDR2 is YYREEE (reference sequence). Trimming left V 3 bases short and J 8 bases short, with 12 bases between. CDR3 region: CASSYYGGDTIYF. As DNA, the CDR3 is TGTGCCAGCAGCTACTACGGGGGAGACACCATATATTTT.

The chain links TRBV6-5 to TRBJ2-7; possible D gene TRBD1, 6 bases. V lost 6 bases to trimming and J lost 6 bases, with 18 bases between them. Looked up from germline, CDR1 is MNHEY and CDR2 is SVGAGI. The CDR3 is 14 residues long. This CDR3 reads CASRFDRSPIEQYF. DNA for the CDR3: TGTGCCAGCAGATTCGACAGGTCCCCCATCGAGCAGTACTTC.

The rearrangement links TRBV11-2 to TRBJ2-7; TRBD1 agrees at 8 bases. Germline assignment: CDR1 SGHAT and CDR2 FQNNGV. The J segment lost 3 bases and the V segment lost 1 base, leaving 5 bases of the junction unmatched. This CDR3 has 15 residues. Here the CDR3 reads CASSLVPRGHYEQYF. The CDR3 DNA reads TGTGCCAGCAGCTTAGTCCCCAGGGGGCACTACGAGCAGTACTTC.

V is TRBV6-6 and J is TRBJ1-3; no definite D call. This CDR3 has 14 residues. CDR1 MNHNY and CDR2 SVGAGI come from the germline V gene (reference sequence). V was trimmed by 7 bases and J by 0 bases, leaving 10 bases between them. CDR3 in DNA: TGTGCCAGCATCGGAGCCAGCTCTGGAAACACCATATATTTT. Protein: CASIGASSGNTIYF.

The chain carries TRBV18 and TRBJ1-6, with a weak D call TRBD1 (5 bases). This CDR3 is 13 amino acids long. V lost 6 bases and J lost 5, with 8 bases in between. The germline V gene encodes CDR1 KGHSH and CDR2 LQKENI. CDR3 sequence (DNA): TGTGCCAGCTCGCAGGGACATAATTCACCCCTCCACTTT. Residues: CASSQGHNSPLHF.

The chain recombines TRBV29-1 with TRBJ2-4, with a weak D call TRBD2 (5 bases). This CDR3 has 14 residues. The V end lost 1 base, the J end lost 1 base, and 8 bases lay between the germline ends. In germline, CDR1 is SQVTM, CDR2 ANQGSEA. The CDR3 spells CSVEGSGAKNIQYF. As DNA, the CDR3 is TGCAGCGTTGAAGGGTCGGGGGCCAAAAACATTCAGTACTTC.

The chain is built from TRBV11-2 and TRBJ1-2; D not resolved. Germline loops: CDR1 SGHAT, CDR2 FQNNGV. V lost 3 bases and J lost 5, with 10 bases in between. CDR3 size: 13 residues. CDR3: CASSFVGLYGYTF. The CDR3 coding sequence is TGTGCCAGCAGCTTCGTCGGTCTATATGGCTACACCTTC.

The chain links TRBV2 to TRBJ1-2; maybe TRBD1 (5 bases). CDR3 length: 13 amino acids. V was clipped by 8 bases and J by 10 bases, with 20 bases between them. Germline loops: CDR1 SNHLY, CDR2 FYNNEI. This chain's CDR3 is CASLPWGGFAYTF. CDR3 DNA sequence: TGTGCCAGCCTCCCCTGGGGGGGTTTTGCCTACACCTTC.

The chain carries TRBV4-3 and TRBJ1-1, with a tentative D call TRBD1 (5 bases). The V gene's germline CDR1 is LGHNA and CDR2 YSLEER. V was shortened by 4 bases and J by 0 bases, with 12 bases between the two germline ends. CDR3 size: 15 residues. CDR3 nucleotides: TGCGCCAGCAGCCCAGACAGCCTCATGAACACTGAAGCTTTCTTT. Residues: CASSPDSLMNTEAFF.

This clone was seen once. The CDR3 DNA reads as TGTGCCTGGAGTGCCGGACTGGATAGCACAGATACGCAGTATTTT. It translates to CAWSAGLDSTDTQYF. The chain joins TRBV30 to TRBJ2-3; TRBD2 is a possible D gene (5 bases). Per the germline V gene, CDR1 is GTSNPN and CDR2 is SVGIG (reference sequence). CDR3 length: 15 amino acids. The germline V and J ends were trimmed by 1 base and 0 bases, with 11 bases remaining between them.

V gene TRBV19 combines with J gene TRBJ2-2, with D hard to call. Trimming took 1 base from V and 8 from J, leaving 8 bases between them. Germline values: CDR1 LNHDA, CDR2 SQIVND (reference sequence). The CDR3 is 13 amino acids. The CDR3: CASSIGYPGELFF. In DNA, the CDR3 is TGTGCCAGTAGTATAGGCTATCCGGGGGAGCTGTTTTTT.

This rearrangement joins TRBV29-1 to TRBJ2-7; a weak D match, TRBD1 (5 bases). The length of the CDR3 is 11 residues. The V end lost 5 bases, the J end lost 5 bases, and 10 bases lay between the germline ends. Germline V lookup: CDR1 SQVTM, CDR2 ANQGSEA. The CDR3 nucleotides read TGCAGCGTTTTGACAGTCCACGAGCAGTACTTC. Its translation is CSVLTVHEQYF.

The gene calls are TRBV28 and TRBJ1-2, with D maybe TRBD1 (5 bases). The V and J ends lost 5 bases and 4 bases respectively, with 14 bases between them. This CDR3 has 14 amino acids. The germline CDR1 and CDR2 sequences are MDHEN and SYDVKM. The DNA of the CDR3 is TGTGCCAGCAGTCCCTTGGGGGAGGGCTATGGCTACACCTTC. Amino acid sequence: CASSPLGEGYGYTF.